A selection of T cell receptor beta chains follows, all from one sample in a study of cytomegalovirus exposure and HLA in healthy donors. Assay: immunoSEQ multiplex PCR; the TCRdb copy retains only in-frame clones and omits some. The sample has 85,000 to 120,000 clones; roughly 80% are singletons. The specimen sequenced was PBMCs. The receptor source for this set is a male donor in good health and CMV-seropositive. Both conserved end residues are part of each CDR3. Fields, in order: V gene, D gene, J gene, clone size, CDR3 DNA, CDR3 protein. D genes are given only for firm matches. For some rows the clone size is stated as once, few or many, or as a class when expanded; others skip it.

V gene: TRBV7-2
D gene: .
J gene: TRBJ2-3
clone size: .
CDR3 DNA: TGTGCCAGCAGCCAAGGGGGACCTAGCACAGATACGCAGTATTTT
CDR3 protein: CASSQGGPSTDTQYF

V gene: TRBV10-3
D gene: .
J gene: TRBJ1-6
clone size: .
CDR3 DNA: TGTGCCATCAGTGACGGGGTAAGCAATTCACCCCTCCACTTT
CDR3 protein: CAISDGVSNSPLHF

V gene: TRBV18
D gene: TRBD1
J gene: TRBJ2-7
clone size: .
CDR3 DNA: TGTGCCAGCTCTCTCGGACAGGGCGGCTACGAGCAGTACTTC
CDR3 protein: CASSLGQGGYEQYF

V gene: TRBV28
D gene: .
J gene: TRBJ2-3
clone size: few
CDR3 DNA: TGTGCCAGCACCCCTCTGGAGGACGTAGATACGCAGTATTTT
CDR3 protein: CASTPLEDVDTQYF

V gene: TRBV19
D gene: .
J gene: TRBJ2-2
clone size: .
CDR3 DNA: TGTGCCACCAGACAAGGGGGCTCGGGGGCCGGGGAGCTGTTTTTT
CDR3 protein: CATRQGGSGAGELFF

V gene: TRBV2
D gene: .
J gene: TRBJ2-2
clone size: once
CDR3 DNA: TGTGCCAGCAGTGCCGCGGGTCCCACCGGGGAGCTGTTTTTT
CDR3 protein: CASSAAGPTGELFF

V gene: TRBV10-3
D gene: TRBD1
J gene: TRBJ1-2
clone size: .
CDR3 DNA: TGTGCCATCAAGGCCCACGAAGGGGGCCTCGGAGGCTACACCTTC
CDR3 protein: CAIKAHEGGLGGYTF

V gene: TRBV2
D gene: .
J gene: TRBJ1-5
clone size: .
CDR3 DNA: TGTGCCAGCGCGCAGGGGAATCAGCCCCAGCATTTT
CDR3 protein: CASAQGNQPQHF

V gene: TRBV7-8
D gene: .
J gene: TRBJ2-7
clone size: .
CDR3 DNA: TGTGCCAGCAGCCCCAAACGGACTACCTACGAGCAGTACTTC
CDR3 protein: CASSPKRTTYEQYF

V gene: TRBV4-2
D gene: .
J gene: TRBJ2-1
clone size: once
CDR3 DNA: TGTGCCAGCAGCCATACGGGGTTGGGGGCTGGCTACAATGAGCAGTTCTTC
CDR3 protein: CASSHTGLGAGYNEQFF